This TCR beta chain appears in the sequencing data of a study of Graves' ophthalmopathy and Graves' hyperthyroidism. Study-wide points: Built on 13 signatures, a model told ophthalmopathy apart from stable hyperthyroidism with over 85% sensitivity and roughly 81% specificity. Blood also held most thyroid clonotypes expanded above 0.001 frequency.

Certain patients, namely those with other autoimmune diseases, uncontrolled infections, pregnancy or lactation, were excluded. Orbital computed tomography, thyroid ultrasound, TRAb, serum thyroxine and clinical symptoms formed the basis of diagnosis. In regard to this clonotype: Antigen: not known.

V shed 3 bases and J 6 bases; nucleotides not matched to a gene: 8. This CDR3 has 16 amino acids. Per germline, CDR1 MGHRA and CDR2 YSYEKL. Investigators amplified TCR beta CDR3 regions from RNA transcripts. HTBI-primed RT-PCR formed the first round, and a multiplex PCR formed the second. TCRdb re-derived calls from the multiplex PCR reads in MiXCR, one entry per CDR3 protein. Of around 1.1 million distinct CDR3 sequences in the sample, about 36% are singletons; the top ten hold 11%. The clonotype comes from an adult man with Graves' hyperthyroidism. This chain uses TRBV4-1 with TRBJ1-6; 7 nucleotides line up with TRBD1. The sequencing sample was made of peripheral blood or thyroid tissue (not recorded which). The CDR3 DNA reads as TGCGCCAGCAGCCAGTATCCAGGGGGTGCTAATTCACCCCTCCACTTT. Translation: CASSQYPGGANSPLHF.